This T cell receptor (beta chain) is from a study of blood T cell repertoires in COVID-19 (dated by TCRdb to the early 2020s). Context from the whole study: Samples covering the acute and convalescent phases of COVID-19 were provided by collaborators in the United States, Italy and Spain. The prospective study material was composed of cDNA or gDNA derived from T cells, B-cell-depleted T cells, or PBMCs. The dataset comprised deeply sampled blood TCRbeta repertoires from subjects exposed to, actively infected with, or recovered from COVID-19. The repertoires were released in a freely available public database intended as a resource for research on the immune response to SARS-CoV-2. Samples came from the ongoing ImmuneRACE study (first 160 participants) plus 1,254 subjects from 6 global collaborators. Sample metadata almost always included a de-identified subject ID, COVID-19 status, age in years and sex. Where available, HLA class I and class II types were obtained from metadata supplied by the sample provider rather than from assay-based typing.

This clone has just one count. There is no known antigen for this receptor. No much larger clonotype is one base removed from it; base qualities were not supplied. TCRbeta CDR3 regions were amplified from genomic DNA by means of the immunoSEQ Assay, a bias-controlled multiplex PCR. The original methods were these. Nucleated cell counts per sample were estimated from amplification of reference gene primers within the assay. To quantify the absolute abundance of each unique TCRbeta CDR3 rearrangement, sequence reads were collapsed and filtered. For each sample, productive Simpson clonality was calculated by taking the square root of Simpson's diversity index across productive rearrangements. TCRdb took over this immuneACCESS table, retaining in-frame rearrangements with V and J assigned. Such tables are incomplete; in checked studies, under half of the missing clones stem from an unresolved V gene, and the remainder is unexplained. V and J calls and clone size are those listed in that table; D and trimming were worked out from the DNA. In all, the sample holds about 52,000 clones, and under 90% of those were seen once. The leading ten clones occupy 12% to 15% of the sample.

What the authors observed across the whole study: The quantity of clinical and demographic metadata differed by source and by participant and was supplied without curation.

Whole blood was collected in K2EDTA tubes by collaborating institutions according to the institutions' own protocols. For TCRbeta analysis, collaborators shipped samples as frozen whole blood, isolated PBMCs, or DNA extracted from either of those sample types. The sequence was collected from a man between 70 and 80 years old with acute or convalescent COVID-19. Input material: peripheral blood.

CDR3 loop: CASSLSSGRWTDTQYF. In nucleotide form, the sequence is TGTGCCAGCAGCCTATCTAGCGGGCGGTGGACAGATACGCAGTATTTT. The rearranged chain carries TRBV6-2 or TRBV6-3 and TRBJ2-3, with TRBD2 matching 8 junction bases. V loses 6 bases at its end and J loses 3 bases; junction bases beyond the gene matches: 11. The germline V gene supplies CDR1 MNHEY and CDR2 SVGEGT. The CDR3 runs 16 amino acids, cysteine and phenylalanine included. Kept here is only the CDR3 DNA, which spans 48 bases and is read in frame from base 1.